A single sample is the source of the 29 T cell receptor beta chains below, sequenced in a study of T cell responses to AZD1222 COVID-19 vaccine. Assay used: immunoSEQ multiplex PCR; TCRdb lists only in-frame clones, some missing. Of 15,000 or so clones in the sample, 65% to 80% were seen once. Sequencing was performed on peripheral blood, taken 28 days after the second AZD1222 dose. The receptors originated from an adult who received the AZD1222 COVID-19 vaccine.

The chain combines TRBV3-1 (or the pseudogene TRBV3-2) with TRBJ1-4; D is possibly TRBD1 (5 bases). The V and J ends lost 1 base and 8 bases respectively, with 20 bases between them. CDR1 and CDR2 from the germline V gene are LGHDT and YNNKEL (reference sequence). CDR3 length equals 17 residues. CDR3 coding DNA: TGTGCCAGCAGCCAAGGTGATGCGAGAGTGGGGCAGGAAAAACTGTTTTTT. This gives the protein CASSQGDARVGQEKLFF.

The table lists this clone with a count of one. The chain has TRBV6-5 and TRBJ1-5; TRBD1 matches at 7 bases. The germline V gene encodes CDR1 MNHEY and CDR2 SVGAGI. J lost 6 bases, V lost 8 bases, and 13 bases had no gene match. The CDR3 covers 15 residues. The CDR3 DNA follows: TGTGCCAGCTATGTGCGGAGGGGGCGGGTTCAGCCCCAGCATTTT. Protein sequence: CASYVRRGRVQPQHF.

The chain couples TRBV18 to TRBJ2-7; no reliable D call. Trimming shortened V by 6 bases and J by 2 bases, and 8 bases separated the two germline ends. CDR1 and CDR2 (germline): KGHSH, LQKENI. The CDR3 totals 12 residues. DNA of the CDR3: TGTGCCAGCTCTGCCCAGCCCTACGAGCAGTACTTC. Translation: CASSAQPYEQYF.

This rearrangement joins TRBV2 to TRBJ1-4; TRBD1 might be the D (6 bases). The CDR3 runs to 14 residues. The V and J ends lost 3 bases and 4 bases respectively, with 9 bases between them. The germline V gene has CDR1 SNHLY and CDR2 FYNNEI. This chain's CDR3 is CASSEGAVNEKLFF. The CDR3 DNA reads as TGTGCCAGCAGTGAGGGGGCAGTTAATGAAAAACTGTTTTTT.

This rearrangement joins TRBV18 to TRBJ2-3, with no clear D. CDR3 size: 14 residues. Germline CDR1 reads KGHSH; CDR2 reads LQKENI. Trimming cost V 0 bases and J 4 bases, with 8 bases left between them. CDR3 in DNA: TGTGCCAGCTCACCACCGGCAGACCCAGATACGCAGTATTTT. As protein: CASSPPADPDTQYF.

This chain links TRBV2 with TRBJ2-3; 7 bases align to TRBD1. The CDR3 runs to 15 residues. Germline assignment: CDR1 SNHLY and CDR2 FYNNEI. V was pared by 2 bases and J by 2 bases, with 4 bases of the junction left unmatched. The CDR3 here is CASSETGDLTDTQYF. CDR3 in DNA: TGTGCCAGCAGTGAAACAGGGGACCTCACAGATACGCAGTATTTT.

V usage is TRBV30 and J usage is TRBJ2-7, with 12 bases that match TRBD1. The CDR3 consists of 16 residues. J was trimmed by 7 bases and V by 1 base; bases with no gene match: 11. Germline V gene data show CDR1 as GTSNPN and CDR2 as SVGIG (reference sequence). The CDR3 DNA is TGTGCCTGGAGTGCAGTAGGGGACAGGGGGCGCAGGGAGCAGTACTTC. It encodes CAWSAVGDRGRREQYF.

The chain recombines TRBV7-9 with TRBJ1-2, with 7 bases lining up with TRBD1. The V and J ends lost 3 bases and 3 bases, in that order; junction bases with no gene match: 1. CDR1 and CDR2 from the germline V gene are SEHNR and FQNEAQ (reference sequence). This CDR3 spans 13 amino acids. The CDR3 spells CASSFRGDYGYTF. The DNA of the CDR3 is TGTGCCAGCAGCTTCAGGGGGGACTATGGCTACACCTTC.

In its sample, this clone was seen once. J is TRBJ1-2 and V is TRBV7-9; D is ambiguous. V dropped 6 bases and J dropped 4 bases, with 12 bases sitting between them. The CDR3 totals 13 residues. CDR1 and CDR2 from the germline V gene are SEHNR and FQNEAQ (reference sequence). CDR3 DNA sequence: TGTGCCAGCAGGGGCCCTTCCTCCTATGGCTACACCTTC. Its translation: CASRGPSSYGYTF.

This clone showed up just a few times. CDR3 amino acids: CASAPVSPREQYF. The DNA for the CDR3 is TGCGCCAGCGCCCCGGTAAGCCCCCGTGAGCAGTACTTC. V usage is TRBV5-1 and J usage is TRBJ2-7; the D is unclear. Germline V lookup: CDR1 SGHRS, CDR2 YFSETQ. V was trimmed by 7 bases and J by 7 bases, leaving 18 bases between them. The CDR3 is 13 residues long.

The gene calls are TRBV3-1 (or the pseudogene TRBV3-2) and TRBJ2-4; TRBD1 matches at 7 bases. The CDR3 has 14 amino acids. The V segment lost 0 bases and the J segment 8 bases; nucleotides outside the gene matches: 4. The germline V gene has CDR1 LGHDT and CDR2 YNNKEL (reference sequence). DNA of the CDR3: TGTGCCAGCAGCCAAGAATTGCAGGGGGACATTCAGTACTTC. Translating gives CASSQELQGDIQYF.

This clone was counted only a few times. This chain links TRBV4-2 with TRBJ1-3, with D possibly TRBD1 on 5 matching bases. The CDR3 sequence is 16 residues long. V shed 0 bases and J shed 7 bases, with 16 bases lying between them. CDR1 is LGHNA, CDR2 YNFKEQ, per germline. CDR3 sequence (DNA): TGTGCCAGCAGCCAAGATCGGGCAGGGAACGGGAACACCATATATTTT. As protein: CASSQDRAGNGNTIYF.

The chain couples TRBV7-2 to TRBJ1-1, with a weak D call TRBD1 (5 bases). This CDR3 contains 14 residues. V gave up 6 bases and J gave up 5 bases, with 16 bases separating them. CDR1 is SGHTA, CDR2 FQGNSA, per germline. In nucleotides, the CDR3 is TGTGCCAGCAGACTGGGGGGGAAAGGGACTGAAGCTTTCTTT. It encodes CASRLGGKGTEAFF.

This chain uses TRBV29-1 with TRBJ1-4; the match to TRBD1 covers 10 bases. Unmatched junction bases numbered 4, after V lost 6 bases and J lost 6 bases. This CDR3 spans 13 amino acids. Germline V gene data show CDR1 as SQVTM and CDR2 as ANQGSEA. CDR3 coding DNA: TGCAGCGTGAGGACAGGGGGTTATGAAAAACTGTTTTTT. Amino acids: CSVRTGGYEKLFF.

The chain is built from TRBV12-3 or TRBV12-4 and TRBJ1-2; maybe TRBD1 (5 bases). V gave up 5 bases and J gave up 1 base, with 8 bases separating them. The CDR3 consists of 13 residues. The CDR3 nucleotides read TGTGCCAGCAGTCTCGACAGTAACTATGGCTACACCTTC. It encodes CASSLDSNYGYTF.

This clone was recorded once. The rearrangement joins TRBV2 to TRBJ2-7; no clear D. Germline CDR1 SNHLY, CDR2 FYNNEI. The CDR3 length is 13 residues. Trimming left V 3 bases short and J 2 bases short, with 8 bases between. This CDR3 reads CASSDPEPYEQYF. In DNA form, the CDR3 reads TGTGCCAGCAGTGACCCAGAGCCCTACGAGCAGTACTTC.

This clone was observed once. V and J are TRBV4-1 and TRBJ2-7; either TRBD1 or TRBD2 may fit D (5 bases each). V was pared by 0 bases and J by 3 bases, with 12 bases between. The CDR3 loop spans 15 amino acids. Germline V lookup: CDR1 MGHRA, CDR2 YSYEKL. The CDR3 region is CASSQDSWGYYEQYF. The CDR3 DNA reads TGCGCCAGCAGCCAAGATTCGTGGGGGTACTACGAGCAGTACTTC.

The genes are TRBV9 and TRBJ2-7; perhaps TRBD2 as D (5 bases). V was cut by 2 bases and J by 4 bases, with 13 bases left in between. The CDR3 sequence is 14 residues long. Germline values: CDR1 SGDLS, CDR2 YYNGEE. For the CDR3, the DNA is TGTGCCAGCAGCGTTAGCGTGGGGATATACGAGCAGTACTTC. Translating it yields CASSVSVGIYEQYF.

The chain recombines TRBV20-1 with TRBJ1-2; D is undetermined. In germline, CDR1 is DFQATT, CDR2 SNEGSKA (reference sequence). CDR3 size: 11 residues. With 0 bases removed from V and 5 bases from J, the gap between germline ends came to 4 bases. This chain's CDR3 is CSARDGYGYTF. The CDR3 DNA sequence: TGCAGTGCTAGAGATGGGTATGGCTACACCTTC.

The chain carries TRBV10-3 and TRBJ1-5; 9 bases agree with TRBD1. The V gene end was trimmed by 3 bases and the J gene end by 5 bases; junction bases not matched to a gene: 8. Germline CDR1 and CDR2: ENHRY and SYGVKD. The CDR3 consists of 16 residues. The chain's CDR3 is CAISDGQGSVYQPQHF. The CDR3, as DNA: TGTGCCATCAGTGACGGACAGGGGTCGGTTTATCAGCCCCAGCATTTT.

The chain couples TRBV10-3 to TRBJ1-5, with D unclear. Germline V gene sequence: CDR1 ENHRY, CDR2 SYGVKD. The germline V and J ends were trimmed by 5 bases and 1 base, with 6 bases remaining between them. This CDR3 spans 13 amino acids. Written as DNA, the CDR3 is TGTGCCATCAGTAGTCAGAGCAATCAGCCCCAGCATTTT. Encoded protein: CAISSQSNQPQHF.

The chain combines TRBV5-1 with TRBJ1-3, with 7 bases fitting TRBD1. The CDR3 length is 15 residues. J was trimmed by 8 bases and V by 4 bases; bases with no gene match: 12. Germline V gene sequence: CDR1 SGHRS, CDR2 YFSETQ. The CDR3 nucleotides read TGCGCCAGCAGCCTGCAAGGGGACAGAGGCGACACCATATATTTT. Protein product: CASSLQGDRGDTIYF.

This clone came up a few times. The V and J genes are TRBV19 and TRBJ1-5; D not certain. In germline, CDR1 is LNHDA, CDR2 SQIVND (reference sequence). This CDR3 spans 13 amino acids. Trimming stripped 5 bases from V and 11 bases from J, with 16 bases between. The CDR3 loop reads CASSVAVYAAQHF. CDR3 DNA: TGTGCCAGTAGTGTAGCTGTGTATGCGGCCCAGCATTTT.

This chain connects TRBV19 to TRBJ2-7, with D possibly TRBD1 on 6 matching bases. Trimming removed 2 bases from V and 1 base from J, with 9 bases in between. Germline-derived CDR1 and CDR2 are LNHDA and SQIVND (reference sequence). The CDR3 totals 14 residues. Here the CDR3 reads CASSINRESYEQYF. In DNA form, the CDR3 reads TGTGCCAGTAGTATAAACAGGGAGTCCTACGAGCAGTACTTC.

This clone showed up just once. J is TRBJ1-1 and V is TRBV28; the D is unclear. Germline CDR1 reads MDHEN; CDR2 reads SYDVKM. The CDR3 runs 12 residues. V lost 6 bases and J 4 bases, leaving 9 bases between the germline ends. CDR3 sequence: CASRTPGTEAFF. The CDR3 coding sequence is TGTGCCAGCAGAACCCCGGGCACTGAAGCTTTCTTT.

This rearrangement joins TRBV28 to TRBJ2-7; D may be TRBD1 or TRBD2 (5 bases each). Germline-derived CDR1 and CDR2 are MDHEN and SYDVKM. This CDR3 contains 13 residues. The ends were cut back, 5 bases at V and 3 bases at J, with 11 bases in the middle. CDR3 protein: CASSPPGGYEQYF. The CDR3 DNA follows: TGTGCCAGCAGTCCCCCTGGGGGCTACGAGCAGTACTTC.

The rearrangement joins TRBV4-3 to TRBJ2-2; a possible D gene is TRBD2 (5 bases). Trimming left V 1 base short and J 7 bases short, with 19 bases between. CDR1 and CDR2 from the germline V gene are LGHNA and YSLEER. This CDR3 is 17 amino acids long. CDR3 coding DNA: TGCGCCAGCAGCCAAGCTTTGGGAGACCTTACGATCGGGGAGCTGTTTTTT. It encodes CASSQALGDLTIGELFF.

J is TRBJ1-6 and V is TRBV7-2; D is perhaps TRBD1 (5 bases). This CDR3 has 18 amino acids. V lost 5 bases, J lost 5 bases, and 22 bases lay in between. CDR1 is SGHTA, CDR2 FQGNSA, per germline. For the CDR3, the DNA is TGTGCCAGCAGCCTAGAGGGCAGGGAGGGCATCCATAATTCACCCCTCCACTTT. Translating it yields CASSLEGREGIHNSPLHF.

This chain links TRBV6-5 with TRBJ1-2, with D uncertain. In germline, CDR1 is MNHEY, CDR2 SVGAGI. The V end was cut by 7 bases, the J end by 0 bases, with 9 bases between. The CDR3 has 13 residues. DNA of the CDR3: TGTGCCAGCAAAGTGGACTCTAACTATGGCTACACCTTC. Residues: CASKVDSNYGYTF.